This is a list of T cell receptor beta chains from one sample in a study of T cells after yellow fever vaccination. Using its own MiXCR run on the 5' RACE reads, TCRdb lists one record per CDR3 protein. The data show a few hundred thousand distinct CDR3 sequences, around 8.1% seen once. The material sequenced was PBMCs, taken 45 days after the first yellow fever vaccination. The receptors originated from a man aged 18 to 30 who received the YFV17D yellow fever vaccine. The CDR3 runs from the conserved cysteine through the conserved F or W. The order of the fields is clone size, J gene, V gene, D gene, CDR3 DNA, CDR3 protein. D genes are given only for firm matches. Some rows have no size entry. The others give once, few or many, or a class for an expanded clone.

many | TRBJ2-5 | TRBV7-8 | . | TGTGCCAGCAGCTTAGCGATCCAGGGCCAAAGGGAGACCCAGTACTTC | CASSLAIQGQRETQYF
. | TRBJ2-2 | TRBV5-4 | . | TGTGCCAGCAGCTTGGGGGCAGGGAGAAGCACCGGGGAGCTGTTTTTT | CASSLGAGRSTGELFF
many | TRBJ1-1 | TRBV4-3 | . | TGCGCCAGCAGCCAAGATAGGGACACTGAAGCTTTCTTT | CASSQDRDTEAFF
few | TRBJ2-7 | TRBV29-1 | . | TGCAGCGTTGAGGTCAGGACCTACGAGCAGTACTTC | CSVEVRTYEQYF
. | TRBJ2-3 | TRBV12-3/TRBV12-4 | . | TGTGCCAGCAGGCAGACCGTTAGCACAGATACGCAGTATTTT | CASRQTVSTDTQYF
. | TRBJ2-5 | TRBV6-4 | . | TGTGCCAGCAGTGACGGTCCCCTGGAGACCCAGTACTTC | CASSDGPLETQYF
. | TRBJ2-1 | TRBV9 | TRBD2 | TGTGCCAGCAGCCCGAGACTAGCGGGGTCCAATGAGCAGTTCTTC | CASSPRLAGSNEQFF
. | TRBJ1-2 | TRBV5-1 | . | TGCGCCAGCAGGGCGGGGATGAACTATGGCTACACCTTC | CASRAGMNYGYTF
few | TRBJ1-3 | TRBV12-3/TRBV12-4 | . | TGTGCCAGCAGTTTATACGCCCTCTCTGGAAACACCATATATTTT | CASSLYALSGNTIYF
few | TRBJ2-1 | TRBV5-5 | . | TGTGCCAGCAGCTTGCTTATCGGGGCCGGGAATGAGCAGTTCTTC | CASSLLIGAGNEQFF
many | TRBJ2-1 | TRBV6-2/TRBV6-3 | . | TGTGCCAGCAGTTATCTTGGTGGTGAGCAGTTCTTC | CASSYLGGEQFF
few | TRBJ2-3 | TRBV6-2/TRBV6-3 | . | TGTGCCAGCGGAACCCAGGGGCTCTCAGATACGCAGTATTTT | CASGTQGLSDTQYF
. | TRBJ2-4 | TRBV6-1 | . | TGTGCCAGCAGTAGAAGCGGTTCGGGGGACATTCAGTACTTC | CASSRSGSGDIQYF
many | TRBJ1-2 | TRBV19 | TRBD1 | TGTGCCAGTAGAGCCCCGGGACAGAACTATGGCTACACCTTC | CASRAPGQNYGYTF
. | TRBJ2-7 | TRBV15 | TRBD1 | TGTGCCACCAGCAGAGATGCGGGACAGGGTTGGACCTACGAGCAGTACTTC | CATSRDAGQGWTYEQYF
few | TRBJ2-1 | TRBV20-1 | . | TGCAGTGCTCCCTTGGACACCTTAGGGGAGCAGTTCTTC | CSAPLDTLGEQFF
many | TRBJ2-1 | TRBV5-1 | TRBD2 | TGCGCCAGCAGCTTGGTTCTGAGCGGGGGGTATGAGCAGTTCTTC | CASSLVLSGGYEQFF
. | TRBJ1-1 | TRBV20-1 | TRBD1 | TGCAGTGCTCAGGGGGCGCGGGGATTGGCCACTGAAGCTTTCTTT | CSAQGARGLATEAFF
few | TRBJ1-4 | TRBV5-1 | . | TGCGCCAGCAGCTTCGATAATGAAAAACTGTTTTTT | CASSFDNEKLFF
few | TRBJ2-5 | TRBV20-1 | TRBD2 | TGCAGTGCTACCAGACCGGGACTAGGGGCGGAGACCCAGTACTTC | CSATRPGLGAETQYF
many | TRBJ1-1 | TRBV19 | . | TGTGCCTCACGGGCGAACACTGAAGCTTTCTTT | CASRANTEAFF
. | TRBJ2-1 | TRBV5-1 | . | TGCGCCAGCAGCTCGACAGTTCCCTACAATGAGCAGTTCTTC | CASSSTVPYNEQFF
few | TRBJ2-1 | TRBV29-1 | . | TGCAGCGTTGAAGAGAGAAATGAGCAGTTCTTC | CSVEERNEQFF
few | TRBJ1-1 | TRBV20-1 | . | TGCAGTGCTAGAAGAGACACTGAAGCTTTCTTT | CSARRDTEAFF
. | TRBJ1-2 | TRBV2 | . | TGTGCCAGCGACGAAAACTATGGCTACACCTTC | CASDENYGYTF
few | TRBJ2-5 | TRBV12-3/TRBV12-4 | . | TGTGCCAGCAGTCCGGCTCCTGGGCCTCAAGAGACCCAGTACTTC | CASSPAPGPQETQYF
. | TRBJ1-5 | TRBV10-3 | TRBD1 | TGTGCCACTGCCTCCGGACAGGGCCTTTATAGCAATCAGCCCCAGCATTTT | CATASGQGLYSNQPQHF
few | TRBJ2-2 | TRBV4-2 | TRBD2 | TGTGCCAGCAGCCAAGAGGATCTCCTAGCGGGTGGCACCGGGGAGCTGTTTTTT | CASSQEDLLAGGTGELFF
many | TRBJ1-1 | TRBV19 | . | TGTGCCAGTAGTATAGGGATGAACACTGAAGCTTTCTTT | CASSIGMNTEAFF
few | TRBJ1-5 | TRBV6-5 | TRBD1 | TGTGCCAGCGGGACAGGGGGTCAGCCCCAGCATTTT | CASGTGGQPQHF
. | TRBJ2-1 | TRBV5-1 | TRBD2 | TGCGCCAGCAGCCTCGGACTAGCGGGGGGGCTTGGACATGAGCAGTTCTTC | CASSLGLAGGLGHEQFF
few | TRBJ2-1 | TRBV4-3 | TRBD2 | TGCGCCAGCAGCCAAGATTTGGGACTAGCGGCCCTGAGCTCCTACAATGAGCAGTTCTTC | CASSQDLGLAALSSYNEQFF
few | TRBJ2-1 | TRBV7-2 | . | TGTGCCAGCAGCTTACCAGGGGTTCAGTACAATGAGCAGTTCTTC | CASSLPGVQYNEQFF
few | TRBJ2-1 | TRBV29-1 | . | TGCAGCGTCCCCGGGTTCCACCAGTTCTTC | CSVPGFHQFF
. | TRBJ1-1 | TRBV6-5 | . | TGTGCCAGCAGTTTTAGTGGGGGGCACACTGAAGCTTTCTTT | CASSFSGGHTEAFF
few | TRBJ2-7 | TRBV19 | TRBD1 | TGTGCCAGACAGAGAGCCCGCCGGACAGGGTGGTACGAGCAGTACTTC | CARQRARRTGWYEQYF
. | TRBJ1-4 | TRBV5-1 | . | TGCGCCAGCAGCTTGGCCCTGGGGTCAAATGAAAAACTGTTTTTT | CASSLALGSNEKLFF
. | TRBJ2-5 | TRBV4-2 | . | TGTGCCAGCAGCCAAGCCGGGGCACTCCAAGAGACCCAGTACTTC | CASSQAGALQETQYF
few | TRBJ2-6 | TRBV18 | . | TGTGCCAGCTCACCGCCTGGGACATACGTATCTGGGGCCAACGTCCTGACTTTC | CASSPPGTYVSGANVLTF
few | TRBJ1-1 | TRBV12-3/TRBV12-4 | . | TGTGCCAGCAGCAGGTTCGGGGCGGTGAACACTGAAGCTTTCTTT | CASSRFGAVNTEAFF
few | TRBJ2-4 | TRBV15 | . | TGTGCCACCAGCAGAGAATGGGTAACGGAGGACATTCAGTACTTC | CATSREWVTEDIQYF
. | TRBJ2-1 | TRBV7-2 | . | TGTGCCAGCAGCTTAAGGGGCAGGGGCGTCAATGAGCAGTTCTTC | CASSLRGRGVNEQFF
many | TRBJ2-1 | TRBV5-1 | . | TGCGCCAGCAGCTTGTTCGGCTACACCTCCGGAGAGCAGTTCTTC | CASSLFGYTSGEQFF
few | TRBJ2-1 | TRBV14 | . | TGTGCCAGCAGCCAAGACAGGGGAGTGATGGATGAGCAGTTCTTC | CASSQDRGVMDEQFF
. | TRBJ2-2 | TRBV7-7 | TRBD2 | TGTGCCAGCAGCTTTGGACTAGCGGGGGCAGGGGAGCTGTTTTTT | CASSFGLAGAGELFF
many | TRBJ2-2 | TRBV7-2 | . | TGTGCCAGCAGAATATCGGGTGTACAGGGTAGCACCGGGGAGCTGTTTTTT | CASRISGVQGSTGELFF
. | TRBJ2-5 | TRBV27 | TRBD1 | TGTGCCAGTCACCCTCAGGGGGCACCCAAAGAGACCCAGTACTTC | CASHPQGAPKETQYF
few | TRBJ1-2 | TRBV20-1 | . | TGCAGTGCTAGGAGGCGGGGGGGAATGTTTTATGGCTACACCTTC | CSARRRGGMFYGYTF
. | TRBJ2-7 | TRBV7-3 | . | TGTGCCAGCAGCTTAAATGACCGGTACGAGCAGTACTTC | CASSLNDRYEQYF